These 5 T cell receptor beta chains were sequenced from one sample in a study of cytomegalovirus exposure and HLA in healthy donors. Vbeta (60) and Jbeta (13) primers were used in the PCR. TCRdb keeps only in-frame clones here, not all; method: immunoSEQ multiplex PCR. The sample holds roughly 98,000 clones, about 80% seen once. Sequenced material: PBMCs. Source of these receptors: a man aged 40-50 years in good health and CMV-seronegative.

This clone was observed a few times. This sequence joins TRBV7-9 and TRBJ2-7, with D maybe TRBD1 (6 bases). The ends were cut back, 5 bases at V and 5 bases at J, with 13 bases in the middle. The germline V gene has CDR1 SEHNR and CDR2 FQNEAQ (reference sequence). The CDR3 runs to 13 residues. This chain's CDR3 is CASSPGTFHEQYF. The CDR3 coding sequence is TGTGCCAGCAGCCCGGGGACATTTCACGAGCAGTACTTC.

The CDR3 loop is CASRNSGTRHEQYF. CDR3 bases: TGTGCCAGTAGAAATAGCGGGACCAGACACGAGCAGTACTTC. This sequence joins TRBV19 and TRBJ2-7; 8 bases match TRBD2. Per germline, CDR1 LNHDA and CDR2 SQIVND (reference sequence). CDR3 size: 14 residues. Trimming at V came to 6 bases and at J to 5 bases, leaving 9 bases not matched to a gene.

The chain has TRBV19 and TRBJ2-3; no reliable D call. V dropped 7 bases and J dropped 6 bases, with 23 bases sitting between them. The CDR3 has 16 residues. The germline V gene encodes CDR1 LNHDA and CDR2 SQIVND (reference sequence). CDR3 DNA sequence: TGTGCCAGTACTACTACCGGCCCCCTCGAGGAGGATACGCAGTATTTT. Its protein is CASTTTGPLEEDTQYF.

The rearrangement links TRBV25-1 to TRBJ2-1, with 8 bases identical to TRBD2. CDR1 is MGHDK, CDR2 SYGVNS, per germline. Trimming removed 5 bases from V and 4 bases from J; junction bases left unmatched: 1. CDR3 length equals 13 residues. The CDR3, as DNA: TGTGCCAGCAGTTTAGCGGGGTACAATGAGCAGTTCTTC. This codes for CASSLAGYNEQFF.

Regarding this clone: Other DNA sequences in this specimen translate into the identical CDR3. This chain joins TRBV28 and TRBJ2-7, with 11 bases aligning to TRBD2. The CDR3 loop spans 15 amino acids. Germline V gives CDR1 MDHEN, CDR2 SYDVKM. The J segment lost 2 bases and the V segment lost 5 bases, leaving 5 bases of the junction unmatched. CDR3: CASSRLAGLTYEQYF. Here the CDR3 DNA reads TGTGCCAGCAGTCGACTAGCGGGGTTAACCTACGAGCAGTACTTC.